This T cell receptor beta chain came from a study of cytomegalovirus exposure and HLA in healthy donors. Findings and caveats of the study: The authors enumerated over 150 TCR beta chains as linked to cytomegalovirus. According to a later analysis, donors in an Asian-associated ancestry cluster reportedly had fewer N-insertions than the 666-donor mean.

Notes on this clone: Antigen unknown.

The CDR3 is made up of 13 amino acids. The J segment lost 2 bases and the V segment lost 6 bases, leaving 5 bases of the junction unmatched. Germline V CDR1 and CDR2: GTSNPN, SVGIG (reference sequence). The PCR used 60 Vbeta and 13 Jbeta primers. Assay used: immunoSEQ multiplex PCR; TCRdb lists only in-frame clones, some missing. The sample has under 200,000 clones, about 70% seen once. The V and J genes are TRBV30 and TRBJ1-1, with 8 bases fitting TRBD1. The TCR comes from a woman aged 30 to 39 in good health and CMV-seronegative. The sequenced sample consisted of PBMCs. The CDR3 protein is CACPTGVNTEAFF. CDR3 coding DNA: TGTGCCTGTCCGACAGGGGTCAACACTGAAGCTTTCTTT.